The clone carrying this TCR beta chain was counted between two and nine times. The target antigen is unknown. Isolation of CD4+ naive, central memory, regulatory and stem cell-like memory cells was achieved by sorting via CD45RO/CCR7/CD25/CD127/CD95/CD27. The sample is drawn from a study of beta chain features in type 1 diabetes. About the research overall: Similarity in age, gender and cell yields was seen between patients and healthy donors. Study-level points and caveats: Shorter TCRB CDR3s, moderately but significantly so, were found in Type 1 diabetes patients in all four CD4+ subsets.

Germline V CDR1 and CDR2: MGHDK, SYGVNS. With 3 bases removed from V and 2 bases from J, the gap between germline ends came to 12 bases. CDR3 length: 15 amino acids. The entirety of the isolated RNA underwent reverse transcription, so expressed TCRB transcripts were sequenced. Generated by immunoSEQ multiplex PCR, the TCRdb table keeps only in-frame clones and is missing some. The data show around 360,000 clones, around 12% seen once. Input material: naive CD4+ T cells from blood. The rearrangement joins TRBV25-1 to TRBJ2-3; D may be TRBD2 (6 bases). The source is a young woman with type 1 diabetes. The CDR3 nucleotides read TGTGCCAGCAGTGACGCGGGATGGAACACAGATACGCAGTATTTT. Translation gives CASSDAGWNTDTQYF.